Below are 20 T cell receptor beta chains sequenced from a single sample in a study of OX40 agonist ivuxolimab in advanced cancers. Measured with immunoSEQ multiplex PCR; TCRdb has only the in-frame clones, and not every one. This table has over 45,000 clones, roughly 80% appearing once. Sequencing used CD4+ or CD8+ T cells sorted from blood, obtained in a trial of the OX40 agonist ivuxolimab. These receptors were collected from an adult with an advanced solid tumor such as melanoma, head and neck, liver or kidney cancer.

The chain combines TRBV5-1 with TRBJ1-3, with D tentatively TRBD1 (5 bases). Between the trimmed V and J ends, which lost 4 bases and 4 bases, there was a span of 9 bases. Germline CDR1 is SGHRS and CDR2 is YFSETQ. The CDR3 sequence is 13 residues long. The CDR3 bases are TGCGCCAGCAGCCTAGACAGAGGAAACACCATATATTTT. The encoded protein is CASSLDRGNTIYF.

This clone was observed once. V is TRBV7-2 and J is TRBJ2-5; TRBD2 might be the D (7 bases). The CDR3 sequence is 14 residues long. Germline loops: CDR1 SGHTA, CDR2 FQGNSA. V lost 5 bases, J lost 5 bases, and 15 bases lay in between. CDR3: CASSTTRGGETQYF. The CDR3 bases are TGTGCCAGCAGCACGACGAGGGGGGGGGAGACCCAGTACTTC.

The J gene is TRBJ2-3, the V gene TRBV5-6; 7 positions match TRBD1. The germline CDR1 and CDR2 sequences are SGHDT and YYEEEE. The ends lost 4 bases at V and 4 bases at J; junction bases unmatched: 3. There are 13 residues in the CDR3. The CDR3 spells CASSPGGADTQYF. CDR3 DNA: TGTGCCAGCAGCCCAGGGGGAGCAGATACGCAGTATTTT.

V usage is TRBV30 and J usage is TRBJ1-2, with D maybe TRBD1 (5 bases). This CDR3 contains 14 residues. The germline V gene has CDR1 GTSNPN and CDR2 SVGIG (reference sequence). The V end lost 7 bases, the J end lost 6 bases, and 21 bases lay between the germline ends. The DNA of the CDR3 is TGTGCCTCTCGCTCCGAACCGGGACGCAATGGCTACACCTTC. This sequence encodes CASRSEPGRNGYTF.

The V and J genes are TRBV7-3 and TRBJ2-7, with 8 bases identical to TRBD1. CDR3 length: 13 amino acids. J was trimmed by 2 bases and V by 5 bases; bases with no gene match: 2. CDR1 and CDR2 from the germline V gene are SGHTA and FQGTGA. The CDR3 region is CASSPQGAYEQYF. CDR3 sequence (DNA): TGTGCCAGCAGCCCACAGGGGGCCTACGAGCAGTACTTC.

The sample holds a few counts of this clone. The CDR3 loop is CASSLGASYNSPLHF. CDR3 nucleotide sequence: TGTGCCAGCAGCTTGGGAGCTTCCTATAATTCACCCCTCCACTTT. This chain joins TRBV5-5 and TRBJ1-6; D gene ambiguous. Germline CDR1 is SGHKS and CDR2 is YYEKEE (reference sequence). V lost 0 bases to trimming and J lost 1 base, with 5 bases between them. The CDR3 loop spans 15 amino acids.

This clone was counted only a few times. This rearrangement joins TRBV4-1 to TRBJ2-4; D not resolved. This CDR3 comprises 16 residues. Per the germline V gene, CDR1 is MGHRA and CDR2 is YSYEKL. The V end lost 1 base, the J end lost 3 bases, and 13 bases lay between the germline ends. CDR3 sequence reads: CASSQAAPGSKNIQYF. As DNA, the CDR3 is TGCGCCAGCAGCCAAGCGGCCCCCGGTAGCAAAAACATTCAGTACTTC.

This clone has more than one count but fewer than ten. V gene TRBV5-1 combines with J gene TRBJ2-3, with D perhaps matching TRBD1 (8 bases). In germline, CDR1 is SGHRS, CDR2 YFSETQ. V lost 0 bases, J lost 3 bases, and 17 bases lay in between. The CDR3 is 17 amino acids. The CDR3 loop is CASSLDSNRGGTDTQYF. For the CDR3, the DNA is TGCGCCAGCAGCTTGGATTCGAACAGGGGGGGGACAGATACGCAGTATTTT.

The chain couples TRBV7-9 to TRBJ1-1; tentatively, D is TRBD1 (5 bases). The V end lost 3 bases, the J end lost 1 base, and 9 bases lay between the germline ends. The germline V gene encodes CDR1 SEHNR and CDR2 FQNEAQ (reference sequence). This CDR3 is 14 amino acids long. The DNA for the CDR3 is TGTGCCAGCAGCTTCAAGGGGTCGAACACTGAAGCTTTCTTT. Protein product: CASSFKGSNTEAFF.

CDR3 region: CASSLLAPSNTGELFF. Here the CDR3 DNA reads TGCGCCAGCTCCTTACTAGCGCCCTCGAACACCGGGGAGCTGTTTTTT. The chain links TRBV5-1 to TRBJ2-2, with 7 bases aligning to TRBD2. Germline assignment: CDR1 SGHRS and CDR2 YFSETQ. V trimming: 7 bases; J trimming: 0 bases; junction bases outside the gene matches: 9. This CDR3 is 16 amino acids long.

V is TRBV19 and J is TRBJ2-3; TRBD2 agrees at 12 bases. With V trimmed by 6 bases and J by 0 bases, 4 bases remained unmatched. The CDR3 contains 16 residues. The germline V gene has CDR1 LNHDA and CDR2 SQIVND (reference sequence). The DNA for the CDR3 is TGTGCCAGTAGGAGGGGACTAGCGGGTAGCACAGATACGCAGTATTTT. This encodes CASRRGLAGSTDTQYF.

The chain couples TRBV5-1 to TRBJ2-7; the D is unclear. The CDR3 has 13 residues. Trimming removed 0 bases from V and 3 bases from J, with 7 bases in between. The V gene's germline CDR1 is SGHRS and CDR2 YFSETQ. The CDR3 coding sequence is TGCGCCAGCAGCTTGGCCGACGGCTACGAGCAGTACTTC. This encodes CASSLADGYEQYF. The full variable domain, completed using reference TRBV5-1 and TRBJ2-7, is KAGVTQTPRYLIKTRGQQVTLSCSPISGHRSVSWYQQTPGQGLQFLFEYFSETQRNKGNFPGRFSGRQFSNSRSEMNVSTLELGDSALYLCASSLADGYEQYFGPGTRLTVT.

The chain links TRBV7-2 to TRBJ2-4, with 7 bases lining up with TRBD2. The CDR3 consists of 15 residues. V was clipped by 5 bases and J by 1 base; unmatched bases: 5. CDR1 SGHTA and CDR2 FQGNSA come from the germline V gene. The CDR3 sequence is CASSTRRGAKNIQYF. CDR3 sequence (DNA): TGTGCCAGCAGCACCAGGCGGGGGGCCAAAAACATTCAGTACTTC.

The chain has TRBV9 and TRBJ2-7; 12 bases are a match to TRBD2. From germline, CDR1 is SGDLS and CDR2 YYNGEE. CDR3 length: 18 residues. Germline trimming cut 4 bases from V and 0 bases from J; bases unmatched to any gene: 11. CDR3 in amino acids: CASSPGLAGLGSSYEQYF. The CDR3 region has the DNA TGTGCCAGCAGCCCGGGACTAGCGGGCCTTGGAAGCTCCTACGAGCAGTACTTC.

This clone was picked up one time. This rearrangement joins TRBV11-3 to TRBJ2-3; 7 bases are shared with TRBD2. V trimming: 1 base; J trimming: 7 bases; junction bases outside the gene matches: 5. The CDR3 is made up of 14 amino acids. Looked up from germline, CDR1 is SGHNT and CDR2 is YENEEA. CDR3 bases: TGTGCCAGCAGCTTAGGCGGGAGCTCGAATACGCAGTATTTT. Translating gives CASSLGGSSNTQYF.

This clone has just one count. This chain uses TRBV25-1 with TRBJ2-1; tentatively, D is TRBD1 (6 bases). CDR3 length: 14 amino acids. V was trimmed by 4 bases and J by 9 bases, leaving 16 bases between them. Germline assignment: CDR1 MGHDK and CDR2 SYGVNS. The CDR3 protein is CASSVAQGAGEQFF. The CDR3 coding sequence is TGTGCCAGCAGTGTTGCACAGGGTGCTGGTGAGCAGTTCTTC.

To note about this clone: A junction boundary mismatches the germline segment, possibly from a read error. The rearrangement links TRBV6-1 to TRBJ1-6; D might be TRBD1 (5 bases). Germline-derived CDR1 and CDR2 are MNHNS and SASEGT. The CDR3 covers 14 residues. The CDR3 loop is CASSEVSPTVPCDF. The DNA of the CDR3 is TGTGCCAGCAGTGAAGTGTCCCCGACAGTACCTTGTGACTTT.

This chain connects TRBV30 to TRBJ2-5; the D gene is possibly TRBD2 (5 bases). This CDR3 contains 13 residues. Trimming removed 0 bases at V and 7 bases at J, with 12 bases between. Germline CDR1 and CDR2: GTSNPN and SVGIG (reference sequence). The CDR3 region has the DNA TGTGCCTGGAGTGTACAAGGTGGAGGGACCCAGTACTTC. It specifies CAWSVQGGGTQYF.

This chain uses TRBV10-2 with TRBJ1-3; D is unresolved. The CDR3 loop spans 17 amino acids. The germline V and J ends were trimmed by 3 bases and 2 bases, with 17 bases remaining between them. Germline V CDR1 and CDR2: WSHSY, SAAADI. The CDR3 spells CASSERSLWEAGNTIYF. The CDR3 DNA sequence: TGCGCCAGCAGTGAACGTTCCCTATGGGAAGCTGGAAACACCATATATTTT.

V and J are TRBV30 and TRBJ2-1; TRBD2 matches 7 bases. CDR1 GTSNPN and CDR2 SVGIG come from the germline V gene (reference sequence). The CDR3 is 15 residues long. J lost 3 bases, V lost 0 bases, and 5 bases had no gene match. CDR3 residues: CAWSVGTTYYNEQFF. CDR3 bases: TGTGCCTGGAGTGTGGGGACTACCTACTACAATGAGCAGTTCTTC.